This T cell receptor (beta chain) was sequenced for a study of shared clonotypes between healthy human individuals. Study-level points and caveats: Only a few donors were included, so the genetic and exposure-history diversity represented was limited.

Germline loops: CDR1 MNHNS, CDR2 SASEGT. J gave up 8 bases and V 7 bases, and 2 bases lay outside the gene matches. There are 11 residues in the CDR3. On this clone: What it binds is unknown.

Sorted-subset replicate PCR reactions were performed with around 200 ng DNA, corresponding to tens of thousands of T cell genomes. Produced via immunoSEQ multiplex PCR; TCRdb's table is partial and in-frame only. This repertoire shows about a million clones, 65% to 75% found once; its top ten account for approximately 1.5%. This clonotype was obtained from a man younger than 30 in good health. The chain uses TRBV6-1 and TRBJ2-3, with TRBD2 matching over 8 bases. Sequenced sample: memory CD4+ T cells sorted from blood. The subset denotes: CD45RA-negative fraction. The CDR3: CASTRGATQYF. The CDR3 DNA reads TGTGCCAGCACGCGGGGGGCTACGCAGTATTTT.